Listed below are T cell receptor beta chains from one sample, sequenced in a study of blood T cell repertoires in COVID-19. Using immunoSEQ multiplex PCR, the repertoire was profiled, and TCRdb retains in-frame clones only, with some absent. The profile shows roughly 24,000 clones, approximately 81% of them singletons. Sequenced input: peripheral blood. All receptors come from a human donor in a cohort sampled during active COVID-19. CDR3s leave out the opening cysteine and the closing phenylalanine or tryptophan.

V gene	J gene	CDR3 protein
TRBV29-1	TRBJ1-2	SVDGTGGGYGYT
TRBV6-2/TRBV6-3	TRBJ1-5	ASSPGTNSNQPQH
TRBV5-1	TRBJ1-1	ASSFTGVAF
TRBV28	TRBJ1-3	ASRTGGSGNTIY
TRBV19	TRBJ1-1	ASSMGGGNTEAF
TRBV4-1	TRBJ2-1	ASSQGALARGRSEQF
TRBV19	TRBJ1-2	ASSYQGDYGYT
TRBV6-5	TRBJ1-1	ASTVGGRDTEAF
TRBV4-2	TRBJ2-5	ASSPSRGQGPQETQY
TRBV19	TRBJ1-5	ASNRGYQPQH
TRBV5-4	TRBJ2-7	ASSLGQGAYEQY
TRBV4-2	TRBJ2-3	ASSQDSGTAGLG
TRBV7-2	TRBJ1-4	ASSTGQATNEKLF
TRBV5-1	TRBJ1-4	ASSLNRDRGEKLF
TRBV7-2	TRBJ2-4	ASSPGGGAKNIQY
TRBV11-3	TRBJ1-3	ASSSTGVGNTIY
TRBV19	TRBJ2-5	ASCRGRGETQY
TRBV23-1	TRBJ2-5	ASSPPGQGAETQY
TRBV6-2/TRBV6-3	TRBJ1-5	ASSYRPGLSQPQH
TRBV11-2	TRBJ2-6	ASSLASGSSGANVLT
TRBV6-2/TRBV6-3	TRBJ2-3	ASSYTALTSGIDTQY
TRBV24-1	TRBJ2-3	ATSDLGLTDTQY
TRBV5-4	TRBJ1-4	ASSLELGGPGEKLF
TRBV2	TRBJ2-7	ASREGLAAVGEQY
TRBV7-2	TRBJ1-1	ASSLQAVRGTEAF
TRBV29-1	TRBJ2-3	SEAVSGVPPDTQY
TRBV7-2	TRBJ2-7	ASSPTGTTRLQY
TRBV5-1	TRBJ2-7	ASSPGQNYEQY
TRBV5-1	TRBJ2-1	ASSFRAGNNEQF
TRBV5-1	TRBJ2-7	ASSLFGTPYEQY
TRBV18	TRBJ1-6	ASSPWRGIGYNSPLH
TRBV29-1	TRBJ1-1	SALRVGSWRTEAF
TRBV7-2	TRBJ1-6	ASSPRQGESSPLH
TRBV20-1	TRBJ1-5	SASETGTGNQPQH
TRBV5-4	TRBJ1-3	ASSRGQGNTIY
TRBV19	TRBJ2-5	ASSILAGGQETQY
TRBV5-4	TRBJ1-1	ASSLGTGVIEAF
TRBV5-1	TRBJ2-6	ASSLATLPAGANVLT
TRBV5-1	TRBJ2-1	ASSLVAPSNEQF
TRBV15	TRBJ2-7	ATSSGQETYEQY
TRBV11-2	TRBJ2-1	ASSLSDRGIDEQF
TRBV19	TRBJ2-3	ASSLPRLKDTQY
TRBV19	TRBJ1-5	ASSRQSLYSNQPQH
TRBV7-8	TRBJ1-1	ASSLGRQGLGTEAF
TRBV29-1	TRBJ1-5	SVEIAGTGDQPQH
TRBV21-1	TRBJ2-5	ASSPPRAQTQY
TRBV12-3/TRBV12-4	TRBJ1-1	ASRLGQGLYAF
TRBV3-1/TRBV3-2	TRBJ2-4	ASSQQATKNIQY
TRBV30	TRBJ1-4	AWRLRGNEKLF
TRBV6-5	TRBJ1-2	ATQTGRGYGYT
TRBV5-1	TRBJ2-2	ASSLDSGLNTGELF
TRBV5-1	TRBJ2-2	ASSLMGLTVNTGELF